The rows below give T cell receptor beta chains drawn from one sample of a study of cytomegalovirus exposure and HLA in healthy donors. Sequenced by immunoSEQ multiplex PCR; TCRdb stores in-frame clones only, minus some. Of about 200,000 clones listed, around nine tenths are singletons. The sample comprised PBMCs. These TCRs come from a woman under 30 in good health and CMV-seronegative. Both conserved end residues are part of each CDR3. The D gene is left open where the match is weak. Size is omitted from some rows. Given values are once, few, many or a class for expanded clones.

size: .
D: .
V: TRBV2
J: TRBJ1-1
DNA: TGTGCCAGCAGTGAAGGAGGATGGAACACTGAAGCTTTCTTT
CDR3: CASSEGGWNTEAFF

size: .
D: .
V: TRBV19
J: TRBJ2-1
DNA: TGTGCCAGTACCCTCGCGCGGAGCTCCTACAATGAGCAGTTCTTC
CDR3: CASTLARSSYNEQFF

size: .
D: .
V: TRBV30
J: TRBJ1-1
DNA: TGTGCCTGGAGCTTGACAGCTAACACTGAAGCTTTCTTT
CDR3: CAWSLTANTEAFF

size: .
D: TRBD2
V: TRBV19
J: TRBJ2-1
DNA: TGTGCCAGTAGTAAGGGACTAGCGGGAGGCAACCAGTTCTTC
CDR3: CASSKGLAGGNQFF

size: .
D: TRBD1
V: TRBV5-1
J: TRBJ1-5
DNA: TGCGCCAGCAGCCTCGGGACAGGGTCGGGTCGACAGCCCCAGCATTTT
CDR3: CASSLGTGSGRQPQHF

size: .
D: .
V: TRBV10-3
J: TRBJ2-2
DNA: TGTGCCATCAGTGACCGGAACACCGGGGAGCTGTTTTTT
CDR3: CAISDRNTGELFF

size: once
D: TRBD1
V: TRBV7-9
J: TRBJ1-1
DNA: TGTGCCAGCAGCTCGGGACAGGGGATGAACACTGAAGCTTTCTTT
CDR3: CASSSGQGMNTEAFF

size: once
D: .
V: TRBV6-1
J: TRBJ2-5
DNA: TGTGCCAGCAGTCCCACTTCATACCAAGAGACCCAGTACTTC
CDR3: CASSPTSYQETQYF

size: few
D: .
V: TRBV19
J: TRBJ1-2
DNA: TGTGCCAGTAGTATGGGGGGATCTAACTATGGCTACACCTTC
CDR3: CASSMGGSNYGYTF

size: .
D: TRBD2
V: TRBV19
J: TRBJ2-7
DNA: TGTGCCAGTAGTGGATTTCCGGGGACTAGCCTTCGGCGCGAGCAGTACTTC
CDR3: CASSGFPGTSLRREQYF

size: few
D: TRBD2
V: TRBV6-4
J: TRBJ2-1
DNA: TGTGCCAGCAGCCGGTCGCTAGCGGGGGACAATGAGCAGTTCTTC
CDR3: CASSRSLAGDNEQFF

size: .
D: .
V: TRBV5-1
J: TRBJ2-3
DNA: TGCGCCAGCAGCTTGTCGTGGGGCGCTGATACGCAGTATTTT
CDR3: CASSLSWGADTQYF

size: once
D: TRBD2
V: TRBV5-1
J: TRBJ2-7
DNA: TGCGCCAGCAGCGCGGGACTAGCGGGAGGCTACGAGCAGTACTTC
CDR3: CASSAGLAGGYEQYF

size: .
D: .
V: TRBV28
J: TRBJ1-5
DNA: TGTGCCAGCAACCCGGAGGGTAAAGGGCTTAATCAGCCCCAGCATTTT
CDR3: CASNPEGKGLNQPQHF

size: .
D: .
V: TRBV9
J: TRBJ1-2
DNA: TGTGCCAGCAGCCTAGAGTGGTTAGGAGGATATGGCTACACCTTC
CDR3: CASSLEWLGGYGYTF

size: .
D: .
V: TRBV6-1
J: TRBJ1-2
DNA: TGTGCCAGCAGGCTGACAGATAACTATGGCTACACCTTC
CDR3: CASRLTDNYGYTF

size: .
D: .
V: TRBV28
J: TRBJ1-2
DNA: TGTGCCAGCAGTCCGGTGGAGCGCCCAAGCTATGGCTACACCTTC
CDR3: CASSPVERPSYGYTF

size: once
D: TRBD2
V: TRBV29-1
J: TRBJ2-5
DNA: TGCAGCGTTGTTCCACTAGCGGGGGGGCGGGAGACCCAGTACTTC
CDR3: CSVVPLAGGRETQYF

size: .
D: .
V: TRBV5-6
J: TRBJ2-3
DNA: TGTGCCAGCAGTCGGGACTCCAGAACGGATACGCAGTATTTT
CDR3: CASSRDSRTDTQYF

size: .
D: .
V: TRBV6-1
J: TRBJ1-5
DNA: TGTGCCAGCAGTGAACGGGGGGATAATAATCAGCCCCAGCATTTT
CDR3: CASSERGDNNQPQHF

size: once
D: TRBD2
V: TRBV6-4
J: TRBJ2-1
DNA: TGTGCCAGCAGCCAATTAGCGGGAGGGGTTGTCAATGAGCAGTTCTTC
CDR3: CASSQLAGGVVNEQFF

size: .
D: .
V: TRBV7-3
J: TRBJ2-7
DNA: TGTGCCAGCAGCTTACCACGGAACAGGGCTCTAAGCTCCTACGAGCAGTACTTC
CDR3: CASSLPRNRALSSYEQYF

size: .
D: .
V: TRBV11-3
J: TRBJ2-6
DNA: TGTGCCAGCAGCGGGGACAAGGGATTTAGCTCTGGGGCCAACGTCCTGACTTTC
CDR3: CASSGDKGFSSGANVLTF

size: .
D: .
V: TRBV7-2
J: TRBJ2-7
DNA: TGTGCCAGCAGCTTAGCTGTCCAGGGGATCTACGAGCAGTACTTC
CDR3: CASSLAVQGIYEQYF

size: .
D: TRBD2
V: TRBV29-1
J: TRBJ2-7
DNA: TGCAGCGTTGAAGATTTGCCTAGCGGGAGGGAAAGCTCCTACGAGCAGTACTTC
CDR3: CSVEDLPSGRESSYEQYF

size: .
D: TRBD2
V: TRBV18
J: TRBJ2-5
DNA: TGTGCCAGCTCCCCAGATAGCGGGGAGACCCAGTACTTC
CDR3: CASSPDSGETQYF

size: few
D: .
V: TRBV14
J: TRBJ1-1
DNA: TGTGCCAGCAGCCAAGAAACAGCGAACACTGAAGCTTTCTTT
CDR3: CASSQETANTEAFF

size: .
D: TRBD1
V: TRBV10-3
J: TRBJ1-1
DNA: TGTGCCATCAGTCCGGGACAGGGGAAAACTGAAGCTTTCTTT
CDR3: CAISPGQGKTEAFF

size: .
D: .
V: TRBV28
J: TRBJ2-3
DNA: TGTGCCAGCAGTCTCCAGTCATCGGGGACAGATACGCAGTATTTT
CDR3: CASSLQSSGTDTQYF

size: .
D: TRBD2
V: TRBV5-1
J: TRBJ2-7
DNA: TGCGCCAGCAGCTTGGGACTAGCGGGGGGCGAGCAGTACTTC
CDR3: CASSLGLAGGEQYF

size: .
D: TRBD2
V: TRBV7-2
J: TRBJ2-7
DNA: TGTGCCAGCAGCTTAAACGGGGGGGCCAACGAGCAGTACTTC
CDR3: CASSLNGGANEQYF

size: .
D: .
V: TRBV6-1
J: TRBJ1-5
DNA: TGTGCCAGCAGTGAAAGGGGAAGGAGCAATCAGCCCCAGCATTTT
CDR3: CASSERGRSNQPQHF

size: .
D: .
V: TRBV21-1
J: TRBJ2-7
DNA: TGTGCCAGCAGCAAAGAAGAAGGGGCCGAGCAGTACTTC
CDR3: CASSKEEGAEQYF

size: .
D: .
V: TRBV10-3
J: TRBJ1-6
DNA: TGTGCCATCACCAGCTCCTATAATTCACCCCTCCACTTT
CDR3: CAITSSYNSPLHF

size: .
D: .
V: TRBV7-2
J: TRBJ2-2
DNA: TGTGCCAGCAGCTTAACAGGGTCCGGGGAGCTGTTTTTT
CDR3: CASSLTGSGELFF

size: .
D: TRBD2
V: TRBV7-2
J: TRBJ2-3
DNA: TGTGCCAGCAGCTCACTCGGGACTAGCGGGGCTACGCAGTATTTT
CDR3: CASSSLGTSGATQYF

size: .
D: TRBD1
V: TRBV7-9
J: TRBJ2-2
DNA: TGTGCCAGCAGCGAAATCCCTGGGACAGGGATTGCCGGGGAGCTGTTTTTT
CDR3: CASSEIPGTGIAGELFF

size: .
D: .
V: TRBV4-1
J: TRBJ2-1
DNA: TGCGCCAGCAGCCAAGTATCCATGGGCAGGGTTCGGGACAATGAGCAGTTCTTC
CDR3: CASSQVSMGRVRDNEQFF

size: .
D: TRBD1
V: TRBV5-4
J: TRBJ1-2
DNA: TGTGCCAGCAGCTCGAATCAGGGGGGCCTCTATGGCTACACCTTC
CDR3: CASSSNQGGLYGYTF

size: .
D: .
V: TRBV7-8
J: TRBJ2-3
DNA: TGTGCCAGCAGCTTGTCGAGCGGGCTGAGCACAGATACGCAGTATTTT
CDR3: CASSLSSGLSTDTQYF

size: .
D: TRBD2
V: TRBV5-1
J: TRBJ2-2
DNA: TGCGCCAGCAGGCGGGGGACCGGGGAGCTGTTTTTT
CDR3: CASRRGTGELFF

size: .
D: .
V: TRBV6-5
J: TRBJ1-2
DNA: TGTGCCAGCAGCTCAGGGTATCATGGCTACACCTTC
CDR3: CASSSGYHGYTF

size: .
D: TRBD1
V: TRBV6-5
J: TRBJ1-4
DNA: TGTGCCAGCAGTTTTGCAGGGGGGGAAAAACTGTTTTTT
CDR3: CASSFAGGEKLFF

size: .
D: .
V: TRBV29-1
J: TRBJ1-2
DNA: TGCAGCGTTCGCTCGAGCAGGGACTATGGCTACACCTTC
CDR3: CSVRSSRDYGYTF

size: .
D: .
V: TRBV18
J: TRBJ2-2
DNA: TGTGCCAGTTCACTTACGACAGGAGACACCGGGGAGCTGTTTTTT
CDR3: CASSLTTGDTGELFF

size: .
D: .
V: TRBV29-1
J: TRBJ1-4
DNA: TGCAGCGTAATGCGGGGGGACTTCAATGAAAAACTGTTTTTT
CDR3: CSVMRGDFNEKLFF

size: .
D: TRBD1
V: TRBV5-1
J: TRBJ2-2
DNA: TGCGCCAGCAGCCCCATTGCACAGGGGCAGAACACCGGGGAGCTGTTTTTT
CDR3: CASSPIAQGQNTGELFF

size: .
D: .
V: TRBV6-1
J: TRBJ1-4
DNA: TGTGCCAGCAGTGAAAGGGGGACTAATGAAAAACTGTTTTTT
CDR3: CASSERGTNEKLFF

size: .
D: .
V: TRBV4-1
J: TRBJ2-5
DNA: TGCGCCAGCAGCCAAGAGAGTACTAGCGGCAGGGGGATCCAGTACTTC
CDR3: CASSQESTSGRGIQYF

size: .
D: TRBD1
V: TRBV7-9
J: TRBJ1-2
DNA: TGTGCGAGCTTAGGAGGACTGGACAGGGATCCCTATGGCTACACCTTC
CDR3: CASLGGLDRDPYGYTF